A selection of T cell receptor beta chains follows, all from one sample in a study of T cell changes during pregnancy in multiple sclerosis. Sequencing used immunoSEQ multiplex PCR; TCRdb keeps in-frame clones, though not all of them. The sample yields over 25,000 clones, around nine tenths seen once. This specimen was CD8+ T cells from peripheral blood mononuclear cells, taken in the second trimester of pregnancy. These receptors came from a female donor with multiple sclerosis, enrolled in a pregnancy study. The CDR3 runs from the conserved cysteine through the conserved F or W. Each record gives: V gene, clone size, J gene, D gene, CDR3 protein, CDR3 DNA. A D gene is named only where the DNA matches it firmly. Rows give clone size only sometimes, using once, few, many, or a class for an expanded clone.

v_call: TRBV2
clone_size: .
j_call: TRBJ2-3
d_call: TRBD2
cdr3_aa: CASSASANLAGGDTQYF
cdr3_nt: TGTGCCAGCAGTGCTAGTGCCAACCTAGCGGGGGGAGATACGCAGTATTTT

v_call: TRBV19
clone_size: .
j_call: TRBJ1-1
d_call: .
cdr3_aa: CASSMGQNTEAFF
cdr3_nt: TGTGCCAGTAGTATGGGACAGAACACTGAAGCTTTCTTT

v_call: TRBV14
clone_size: once
j_call: TRBJ2-7
d_call: .
cdr3_aa: CASSPGGNYEQYF
cdr3_nt: TGTGCCAGCAGCCCAGGGGGGAACTACGAGCAGTACTTC

v_call: TRBV7-3
clone_size: .
j_call: TRBJ2-1
d_call: .
cdr3_aa: CASSLNFNEQFF
cdr3_nt: TGTGCCAGCAGCCTAAACTTCAATGAGCAGTTCTTC

v_call: TRBV5-1
clone_size: .
j_call: TRBJ2-3
d_call: .
cdr3_aa: CASSFLQGPDTQYF
cdr3_nt: TGCGCCAGCAGCTTCTTACAGGGCCCAGATACGCAGTATTTT

v_call: TRBV4-1
clone_size: .
j_call: TRBJ1-2
d_call: .
cdr3_aa: CASSQELDLYGYTF
cdr3_nt: TGCGCCAGCAGCCAAGAGCTAGACCTCTATGGCTACACCTTC

v_call: TRBV19
clone_size: .
j_call: TRBJ1-5
d_call: .
cdr3_aa: CASSSRGKNQPQHF
cdr3_nt: TGTGCCAGTAGTAGCAGGGGAAAAAATCAGCCCCAGCATTTT

v_call: TRBV10-3
clone_size: .
j_call: TRBJ1-1
d_call: TRBD1
cdr3_aa: CAISALEGANTEAFF
cdr3_nt: TGTGCCATCAGTGCCCTGGAGGGGGCGAACACTGAAGCTTTCTTT

v_call: TRBV28
clone_size: .
j_call: TRBJ2-5
d_call: TRBD1
cdr3_aa: CASSFPGGAETQYF
cdr3_nt: TGTGCCAGCAGTTTCCCAGGGGGCGCAGAGACCCAGTACTTC

v_call: TRBV4-3
clone_size: .
j_call: TRBJ1-3
d_call: .
cdr3_aa: CASSQDQGIGNTIYF
cdr3_nt: TGCGCCAGCAGCCAAGATCAGGGAATCGGAAACACCATATATTTT

v_call: TRBV29-1
clone_size: .
j_call: TRBJ2-5
d_call: .
cdr3_aa: CSVDTRDTGLQETQYF
cdr3_nt: TGCAGCGTCGATACCCGGGACACAGGACTCCAAGAGACCCAGTACTTC

v_call: TRBV15
clone_size: .
j_call: TRBJ1-1
d_call: .
cdr3_aa: CATSSLPMSTEAFF
cdr3_nt: TGTGCCACCAGCAGCCTCCCTATGTCCACTGAAGCTTTCTTT

v_call: TRBV9
clone_size: few
j_call: TRBJ2-1
d_call: TRBD2
cdr3_aa: CASSVGSGDNNEQFF
cdr3_nt: TGTGCCAGCAGCGTAGGTAGCGGGGATAACAATGAGCAGTTCTTC

v_call: TRBV29-1
clone_size: .
j_call: TRBJ2-3
d_call: TRBD2
cdr3_aa: CSVDLASGGGSTDTQYF
cdr3_nt: TGCAGCGTTGACCTGGCTAGCGGGGGGGGCAGCACAGATACGCAGTATTTT

v_call: TRBV15
clone_size: few
j_call: TRBJ1-5
d_call: .
cdr3_aa: CATSRDREPQHF
cdr3_nt: TGTGCCACCAGCAGAGATCGGGAGCCCCAGCATTTT

v_call: TRBV5-1
clone_size: .
j_call: TRBJ2-3
d_call: .
cdr3_aa: CASSSLGRGRADTQYF
cdr3_nt: TGCGCCAGCAGCTCCCTGGGTAGGGGCAGGGCAGATACGCAGTATTTT

v_call: TRBV5-1
clone_size: .
j_call: TRBJ2-3
d_call: .
cdr3_aa: CASSLEAGSTDTQYF
cdr3_nt: TGCGCCAGCAGCTTGGAAGCAGGAAGCACAGATACGCAGTATTTT

v_call: TRBV5-6
clone_size: .
j_call: TRBJ2-1
d_call: TRBD2
cdr3_aa: CASSLALAGYEQFF
cdr3_nt: TGTGCCAGCAGCTTGGCTCTAGCGGGTTATGAGCAGTTCTTC

v_call: TRBV7-9
clone_size: .
j_call: TRBJ2-1
d_call: TRBD2
cdr3_aa: CASSHSSGGAYNEQFF
cdr3_nt: TGTGCCAGCAGCCATAGTAGCGGGGGGGCTTACAATGAGCAGTTCTTC

v_call: TRBV9
clone_size: .
j_call: TRBJ2-7
d_call: .
cdr3_aa: CASSVGGTPYEQYF
cdr3_nt: TGTGCCAGCAGCGTAGGGGGGACTCCGTACGAGCAGTACTTC

v_call: TRBV5-4
clone_size: .
j_call: TRBJ1-2
d_call: .
cdr3_aa: CASSVSGYGYTF
cdr3_nt: TGTGCCAGCAGCGTGTCAGGCTATGGCTACACCTTC

v_call: TRBV2
clone_size: .
j_call: TRBJ2-7
d_call: TRBD2
cdr3_aa: CASSGGPGGVYEQYF
cdr3_nt: TGTGCCAGCAGTGGGGGGCCCGGGGGGGTCTACGAGCAGTACTTC

v_call: TRBV5-1
clone_size: .
j_call: TRBJ1-6
d_call: .
cdr3_aa: CASSFLSGRNNSPLHF
cdr3_nt: TGCGCCAGCAGCTTCCTCTCAGGGCGAAATAATTCACCCCTCCACTTT

v_call: TRBV11-2
clone_size: .
j_call: TRBJ2-1
d_call: TRBD2
cdr3_aa: CASSILGRGGGNEQFF
cdr3_nt: TGTGCCAGCAGCATATTGGGGCGGGGGGGAGGCAATGAGCAGTTCTTC

v_call: TRBV7-2
clone_size: .
j_call: TRBJ1-2
d_call: .
cdr3_aa: CASSPTGRWDGYTF
cdr3_nt: TGTGCCAGCAGCCCGACGGGGAGGTGGGATGGCTACACCTTC

v_call: TRBV6-5
clone_size: .
j_call: TRBJ2-5
d_call: TRBD2
cdr3_aa: CASSYTGTSGQETQYF
cdr3_nt: TGTGCCAGCAGTTATACCGGGACTAGCGGCCAAGAGACCCAGTACTTC

v_call: TRBV15
clone_size: .
j_call: TRBJ2-1
d_call: TRBD1
cdr3_aa: CATSGGTGGSNEQFF
cdr3_nt: TGTGCCACCAGCGGCGGGACAGGGGGTAGTAATGAGCAGTTCTTC

v_call: TRBV25-1
clone_size: .
j_call: TRBJ1-2
d_call: .
cdr3_aa: CASSDLWTDYGYTF
cdr3_nt: TGTGCCAGCAGTGACCTTTGGACAGACTATGGCTACACCTTC

v_call: TRBV5-6
clone_size: .
j_call: TRBJ2-5
d_call: TRBD2
cdr3_aa: CASTTSGGRETQYF
cdr3_nt: TGTGCCAGCACCACAAGCGGGGGGAGGGAGACCCAGTACTTC